The source of this T cell receptor (beta chain) is a study of post-analysis software for immune sequencing data. Regarding the study as a whole: Samples from one preparation batch, clustered by F measure, grouped strongly together. Compared with controls, patients showed significantly lower normalized Chao1 diversity. Higher frequency in patients than in controls was seen for about five TRBV segments, with TRBV5-6, TRBV5-1 and TRBV20-1 among them.

Remarks on this clonotype: Antigen: not known.

TCR beta cDNA libraries had unique molecular identifiers. From about 0.98 to 11 million T cells, a few hundred thousand cDNA molecules were obtained. TCRdb analysed the PCR reads with MiXCR anew, one entry per CDR3 protein. Among about 560,000 distinct CDR3 sequences listed, 44% were seen once. This CDR3 contains 12 residues. Per the germline V gene, CDR1 is DFQATT and CDR2 is SNEGSKA (reference sequence). Between the trimmed V and J ends, which lost 6 bases and 5 bases, there was a span of 13 bases. The sequenced sample was blood. The TCR comes from a girl under 18 with multiple sclerosis. V and J are TRBV20-1 and TRBJ2-5, with a tentative D call TRBD2 (6 bases). CDR3 residues: CSAQAGRETQYF. The CDR3 DNA follows: TGCAGTGCCCAGGCGGGGAGGGAGACCCAGTACTTC.